The sequence of this T cell receptor beta chain was determined in a study of glioma-infiltrating T cells (TCRdb year 2016). Concerning the study at large: Glioma tissue, non-neoplastic brain tissue and matched peripheral blood mononuclear cells were used as sources from which TCR alpha- and beta-chain repertoires were sequenced. To measure divergence between tissue and blood T-cell populations, each tissue-infiltrating repertoire was compared with the peripheral blood repertoire of the same patient. The paired cohort was made up of three low-grade glioma patients, 8 or 9 primary glioblastoma patients and three non-glioma patients who contributed non-neoplastic brain tissue. Study-level results and caveats: In non-neoplastic patients, VJ-independent divergence between tissue and blood fell below expectation, whereas in all gliomas, and especially in low-grade gliomas, the divergence rose above expectation. Group comparisons were based on small numbers of patients: three non-neoplastic, three low-grade glioma and about 8 glioblastoma patients. Only a very small number of CDR3 sequences turned up in both tissue and blood, a result put down to high CDR3 diversity combined with limited sampling.

This clonotype was detected only a few times. There is no known antigen for this receptor. Per-nucleotide qualities are absent, and no much larger clonotype sits a single base away. V lost 4 bases and J lost 3 bases, and the count of bases not matched to a germline gene is 9. The CDR3 runs 18 amino acids, cysteine and phenylalanine included. Only the CDR3 portion is preserved as DNA: 54 bases, with reading frame beginning at the first base. The iRepertoire nested amplicon-rescue multiplex PCR (arm-PCR) platform was used to amplify TCR alpha and beta CDR3 regions from RNA. For one-step reverse transcription and amplification, roughly 90-450 ng of tissue mRNA or PBMC total RNA was used as input. Following bead purification, Illumina adapters were added by a secondary multiplex PCR, and the libraries were gel-purified between 200 and 400 bp. Demultiplexing relied on internal 6-nucleotide barcodes carried by the libraries. Sequencing of the libraries was done on an Illumina MiSeq using 2x220 or 2x250 nucleotide paired-end reads. Per the original workflow: FLASH 1.2.11 was used to merge paired reads, and BWA-MEM then aligned the reads to the GRCh37 human genome before TRA and TRB reads were extracted. An IMGT-derived reference of cassette sequences and CDR3 motifs, with pseudogenes included, was used for V and J assignment. Reads were translated in three frames, and productive CDR3s were defined by a C…FGXG motif without stop codons. A clonotype was defined as a unique combination of a V-J cassette pair and a CDR3 amino acid sequence. Filtering of reads was based on Hamming distance, with the threshold set by the sequence error rate of each sample in mapped regions. The raw public reads went through TCRdb reprocessing: fastp at Q25, MiXCR clone calling, in-frame beta chains kept. Here each entry gathers all rows of one CDR3 protein and keeps the most common genes and DNA. The V and J calls reflect TCRdb's pipeline rather than the authors' work. For this sample there are 100,000 to 150,000 distinct CDR3 sequences; roughly 24% appear just once. The biggest ten clones account for over 12% of the sample.

The receptor chain draws on TRBV12-3 or TRBV12-4 and TRBJ2-6; TRBD1 aligns with 10 central bases. The sequencing sample was made of glioma tissue, nonneoplastic brain tissue, or PBMCs (not recorded which). This clonotype was obtained from a human donor with low-grade glioma or glioblastoma, undergoing nonglioma brain surgery, or in good health (not recorded which). The DNA reads TGTGCCAGCAGTTATAGGACAGGGGGGGGCAATGGGGCCAACGTCCTGACTTTC. Translation gives CASSYRTGGGNGANVLTF.